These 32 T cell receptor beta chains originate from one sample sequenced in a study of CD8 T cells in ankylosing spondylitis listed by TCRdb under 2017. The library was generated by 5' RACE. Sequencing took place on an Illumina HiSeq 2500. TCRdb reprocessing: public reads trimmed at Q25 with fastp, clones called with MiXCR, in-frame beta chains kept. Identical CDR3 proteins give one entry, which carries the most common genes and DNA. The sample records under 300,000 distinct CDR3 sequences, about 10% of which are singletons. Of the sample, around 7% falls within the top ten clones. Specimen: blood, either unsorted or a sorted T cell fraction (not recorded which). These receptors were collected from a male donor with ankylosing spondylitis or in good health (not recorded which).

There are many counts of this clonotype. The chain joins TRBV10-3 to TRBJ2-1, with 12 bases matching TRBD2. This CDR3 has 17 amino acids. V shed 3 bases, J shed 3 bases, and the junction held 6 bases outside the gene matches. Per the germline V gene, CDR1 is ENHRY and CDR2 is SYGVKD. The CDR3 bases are TGTGCCATCAGTGAAACCTGGACTAGCGGGGACTACAATGAGCAGTTCTTC. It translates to CAISETWTSGDYNEQFF.

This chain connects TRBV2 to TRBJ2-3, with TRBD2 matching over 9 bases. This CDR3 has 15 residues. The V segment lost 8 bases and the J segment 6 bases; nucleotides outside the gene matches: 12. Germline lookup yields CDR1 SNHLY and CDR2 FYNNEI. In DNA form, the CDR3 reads TGTGCCAGCGGCTATGTAGGACTAGCGCGGGATACGCAGTATTTT. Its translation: CASGYVGLARDTQYF.

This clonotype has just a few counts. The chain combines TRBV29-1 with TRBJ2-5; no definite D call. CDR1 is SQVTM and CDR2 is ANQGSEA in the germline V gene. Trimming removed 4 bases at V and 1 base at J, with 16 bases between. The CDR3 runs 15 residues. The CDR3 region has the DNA TGCAGCGTTGGGAAGGGCCTGGTATTCCAAGAGACCCAGTACTTC. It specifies CSVGKGLVFQETQYF.

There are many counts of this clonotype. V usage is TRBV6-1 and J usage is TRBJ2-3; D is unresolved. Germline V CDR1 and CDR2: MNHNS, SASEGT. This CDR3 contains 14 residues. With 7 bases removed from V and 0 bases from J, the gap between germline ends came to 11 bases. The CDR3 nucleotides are TGTGCCAGCAAATCCGGCTTAAGCACAGATACGCAGTATTTT. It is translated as CASKSGLSTDTQYF.

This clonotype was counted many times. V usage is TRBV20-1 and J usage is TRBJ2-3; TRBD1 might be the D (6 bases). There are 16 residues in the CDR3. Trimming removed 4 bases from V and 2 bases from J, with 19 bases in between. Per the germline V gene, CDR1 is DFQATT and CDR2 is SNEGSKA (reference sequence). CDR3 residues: CSAIPGTGRNTDTQYF. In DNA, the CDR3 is TGCAGTGCTATACCTGGCACAGGGCGAAACACAGATACGCAGTATTTT.

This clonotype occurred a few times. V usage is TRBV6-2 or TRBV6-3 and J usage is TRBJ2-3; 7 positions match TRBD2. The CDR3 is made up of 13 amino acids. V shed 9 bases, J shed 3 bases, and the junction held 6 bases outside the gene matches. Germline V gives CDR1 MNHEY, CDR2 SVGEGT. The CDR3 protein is CASSWRETDTQYF. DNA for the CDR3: TGTGCCAGTTCCTGGCGGGAGACAGATACGCAGTATTTT.

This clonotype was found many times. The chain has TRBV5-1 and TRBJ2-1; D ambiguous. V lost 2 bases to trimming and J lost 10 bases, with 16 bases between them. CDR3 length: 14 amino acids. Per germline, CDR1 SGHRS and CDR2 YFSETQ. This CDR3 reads CASSLAPGAAEQFF. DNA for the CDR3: TGCGCCAGCAGCTTAGCCCCCGGAGCCGCCGAGCAGTTCTTC.

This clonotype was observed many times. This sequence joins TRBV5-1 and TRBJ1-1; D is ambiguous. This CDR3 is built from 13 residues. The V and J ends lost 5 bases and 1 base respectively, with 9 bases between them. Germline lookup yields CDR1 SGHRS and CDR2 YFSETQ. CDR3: CASSNLGNTEAFF. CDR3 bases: TGCGCCAGCAGTAATTTAGGGAACACTGAAGCTTTCTTT.

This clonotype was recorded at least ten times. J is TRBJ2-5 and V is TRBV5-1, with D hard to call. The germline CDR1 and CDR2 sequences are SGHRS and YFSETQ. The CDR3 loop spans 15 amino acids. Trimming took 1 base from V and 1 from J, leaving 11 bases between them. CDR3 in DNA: TGCGCCAGCAGCTTGACTACCGGCATCCAAGAGACCCAGTACTTC. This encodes CASSLTTGIQETQYF.

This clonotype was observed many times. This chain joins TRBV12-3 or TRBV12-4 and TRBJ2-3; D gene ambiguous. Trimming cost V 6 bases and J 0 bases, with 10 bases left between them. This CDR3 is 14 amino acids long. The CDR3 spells CASSPMMSTDTQYF. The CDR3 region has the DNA TGTGCCAGCAGCCCAATGATGAGCACAGATACGCAGTATTTT.

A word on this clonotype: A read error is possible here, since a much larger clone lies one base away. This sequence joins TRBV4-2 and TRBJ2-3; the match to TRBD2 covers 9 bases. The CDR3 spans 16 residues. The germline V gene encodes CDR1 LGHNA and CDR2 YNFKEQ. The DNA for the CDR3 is TGTGTCAGCAGCCAAGATCTGTCTAGCGGGGCAGATACGCAGTATTTT. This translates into CVSSQDLSSGADTQYF.

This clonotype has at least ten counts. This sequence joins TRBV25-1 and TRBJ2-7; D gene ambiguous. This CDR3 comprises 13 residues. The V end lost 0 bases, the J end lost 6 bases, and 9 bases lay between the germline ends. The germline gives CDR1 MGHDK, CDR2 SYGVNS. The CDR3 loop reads CASSEYVGSEQYF. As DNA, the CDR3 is TGTGCCAGCAGTGAATACGTCGGTTCCGAGCAGTACTTC.

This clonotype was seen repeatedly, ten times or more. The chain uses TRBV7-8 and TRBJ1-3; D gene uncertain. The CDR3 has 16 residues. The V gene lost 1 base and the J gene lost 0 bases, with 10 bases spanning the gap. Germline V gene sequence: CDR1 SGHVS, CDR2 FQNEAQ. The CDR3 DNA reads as TGTGCCAGCAGCTTAGTTGGGCAGGACTCTGGAAACACCATATATTTT. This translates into CASSLVGQDSGNTIYF.

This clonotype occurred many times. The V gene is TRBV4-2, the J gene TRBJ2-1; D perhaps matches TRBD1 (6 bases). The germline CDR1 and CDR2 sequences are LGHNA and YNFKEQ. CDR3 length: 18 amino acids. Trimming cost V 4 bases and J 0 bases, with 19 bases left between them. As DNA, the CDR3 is TGTGCCAGCAGCCCAGGGAAGGCAGGGGCCAGCTCCTACAATGAGCAGTTCTTC. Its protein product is CASSPGKAGASSYNEQFF.

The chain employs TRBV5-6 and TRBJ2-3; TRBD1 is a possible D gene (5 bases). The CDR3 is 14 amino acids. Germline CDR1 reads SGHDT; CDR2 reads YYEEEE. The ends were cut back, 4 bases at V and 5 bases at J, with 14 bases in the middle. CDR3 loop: CASSPRTWKDTQYF. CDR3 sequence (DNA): TGTGCCAGCAGCCCCCGGACATGGAAAGATACGCAGTATTTT.

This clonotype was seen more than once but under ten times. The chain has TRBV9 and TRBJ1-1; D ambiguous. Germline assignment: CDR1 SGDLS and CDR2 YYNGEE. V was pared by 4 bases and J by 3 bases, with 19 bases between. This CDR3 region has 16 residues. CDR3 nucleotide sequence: TGTGCCAGCAGCTCCCGGAGCCCCGGGCCGGACACTGAAGCTTTCTTT. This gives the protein CASSSRSPGPDTEAFF.

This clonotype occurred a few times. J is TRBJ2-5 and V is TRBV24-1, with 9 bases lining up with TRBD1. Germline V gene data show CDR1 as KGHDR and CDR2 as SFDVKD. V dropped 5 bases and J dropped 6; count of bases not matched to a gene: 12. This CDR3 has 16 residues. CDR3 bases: TGTGCCACCAGTGCAGTGGGGACAGGGAAAAGGCAGACCCAGTACTTC. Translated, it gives CATSAVGTGKRQTQYF.

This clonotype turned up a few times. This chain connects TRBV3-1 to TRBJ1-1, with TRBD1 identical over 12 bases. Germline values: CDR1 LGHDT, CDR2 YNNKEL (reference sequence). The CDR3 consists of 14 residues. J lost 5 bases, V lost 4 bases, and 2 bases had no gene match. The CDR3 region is CASSRDRGQTEAFF. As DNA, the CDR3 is TGTGCCAGCAGCCGGGACAGGGGGCAGACTGAAGCTTTCTTT.

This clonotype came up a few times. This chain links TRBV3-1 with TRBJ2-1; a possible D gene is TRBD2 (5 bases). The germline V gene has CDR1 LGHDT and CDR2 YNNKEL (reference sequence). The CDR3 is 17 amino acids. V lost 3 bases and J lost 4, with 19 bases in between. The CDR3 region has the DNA TGTGCCAGCAGCCACCTTGTTCGGGGTAGGATGTACAATGAGCAGTTCTTC. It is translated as CASSHLVRGRMYNEQFF.

The DNA of the CDR3 is TGCAGTGCTATACAGGGTGCCAAAAACATTCAGTACTTC. It is translated as CSAIQGAKNIQYF. The gene calls are TRBV20-1 and TRBJ2-4, with D perhaps matching TRBD1 (6 bases). CDR3 size: 13 residues. Trimming left V 4 bases short and J 1 base short, with 8 bases between. Per the germline V gene, CDR1 is DFQATT and CDR2 is SNEGSKA (reference sequence).

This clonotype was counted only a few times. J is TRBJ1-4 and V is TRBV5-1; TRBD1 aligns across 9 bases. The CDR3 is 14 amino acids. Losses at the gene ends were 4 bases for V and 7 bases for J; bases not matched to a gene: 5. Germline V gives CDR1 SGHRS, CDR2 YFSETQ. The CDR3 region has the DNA TGCGCCAGCAGCCTCGGACAGGGGTCTGAAAAACTGTTTTTT. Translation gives CASSLGQGSEKLFF.

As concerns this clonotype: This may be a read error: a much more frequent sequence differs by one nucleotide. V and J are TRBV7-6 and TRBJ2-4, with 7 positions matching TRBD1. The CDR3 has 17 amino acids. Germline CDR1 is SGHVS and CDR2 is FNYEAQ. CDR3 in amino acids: CAGSPLRGRPAKNIQYF. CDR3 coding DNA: TGTGCCGGCAGCCCCCTGAGGGGGCGCCCGGCCAAAAACATTCAGTACTTC.

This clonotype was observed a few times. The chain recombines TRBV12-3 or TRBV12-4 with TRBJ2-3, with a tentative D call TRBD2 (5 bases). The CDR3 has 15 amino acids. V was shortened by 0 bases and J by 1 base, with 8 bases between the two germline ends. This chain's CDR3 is CASSLAGARTDTQYF. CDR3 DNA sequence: TGTGCCAGCAGTTTAGCGGGAGCTCGCACAGATACGCAGTATTTT.

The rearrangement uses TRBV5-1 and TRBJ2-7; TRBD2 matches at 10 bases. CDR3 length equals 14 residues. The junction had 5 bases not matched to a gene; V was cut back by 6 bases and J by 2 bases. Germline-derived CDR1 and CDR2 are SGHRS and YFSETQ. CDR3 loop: CASNLAGAPYEQYF. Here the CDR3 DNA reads TGCGCCAGCAACCTAGCGGGAGCCCCCTACGAGCAGTACTTC.

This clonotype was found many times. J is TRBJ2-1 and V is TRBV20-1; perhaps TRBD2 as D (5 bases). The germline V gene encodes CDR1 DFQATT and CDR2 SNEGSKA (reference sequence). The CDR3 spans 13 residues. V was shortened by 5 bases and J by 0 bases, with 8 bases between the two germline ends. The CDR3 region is CSAFTSSYNEQFF. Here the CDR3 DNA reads TGCAGTGCTTTCACTAGCTCCTACAATGAGCAGTTCTTC.

For the CDR3, the DNA is TGTGCCAGCAGCCAATATTTCCTGCCTCCAACTTTAGTCGGGGAGCTGTTTTTT. Translated, it gives CASSQYFLPPTLVGELFF. This chain joins TRBV14 and TRBJ2-2; no definite D call. The V gene lost 2 bases and the J gene lost 7 bases, with 23 bases spanning the gap. CDR3 length: 18 amino acids. Germline CDR1 is SGHDN and CDR2 is FVKESK.

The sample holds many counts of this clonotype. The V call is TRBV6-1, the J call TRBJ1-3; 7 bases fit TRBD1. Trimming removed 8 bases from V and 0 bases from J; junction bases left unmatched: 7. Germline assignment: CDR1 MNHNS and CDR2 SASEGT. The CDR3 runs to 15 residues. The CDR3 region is CASFGQDNSGNTIYF. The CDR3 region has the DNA TGTGCCAGCTTCGGACAGGACAACTCTGGAAACACCATATATTTT.

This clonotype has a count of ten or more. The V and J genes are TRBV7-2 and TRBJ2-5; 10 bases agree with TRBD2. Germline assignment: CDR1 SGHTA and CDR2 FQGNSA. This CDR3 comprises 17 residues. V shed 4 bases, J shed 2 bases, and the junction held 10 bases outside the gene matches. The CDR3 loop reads CASSSLLGLAVQETQYF. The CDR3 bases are TGTGCCAGCAGCTCCCTACTTGGACTAGCGGTTCAAGAGACCCAGTACTTC.

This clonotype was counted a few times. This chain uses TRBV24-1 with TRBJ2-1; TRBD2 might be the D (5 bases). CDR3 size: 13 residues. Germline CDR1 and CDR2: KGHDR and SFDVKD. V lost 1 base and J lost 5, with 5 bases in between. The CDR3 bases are TGTGCCACCAGTGATTTCGGGGACAATGAGCAGTTCTTC. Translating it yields CATSDFGDNEQFF.

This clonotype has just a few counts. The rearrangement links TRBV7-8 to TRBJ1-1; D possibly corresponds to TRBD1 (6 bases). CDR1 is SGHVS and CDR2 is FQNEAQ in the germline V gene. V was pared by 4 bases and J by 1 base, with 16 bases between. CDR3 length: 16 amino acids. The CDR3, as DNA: TGTGCCAGCAGCTCGAGGACGGGCAGGGGGAACACTGAAGCTTTCTTT. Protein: CASSSRTGRGNTEAFF. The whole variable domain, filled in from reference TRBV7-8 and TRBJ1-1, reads GAGVSQSPRYKVAKRGQDVALRCDPISGHVSLFWYQQALGQGPEFLTYFQNEAQLDKSGLPSDRFFAERPEGSVSTLKIQRTQQEDSAVYLCASSSRTGRGNTEAFFGQGTRLTVV.

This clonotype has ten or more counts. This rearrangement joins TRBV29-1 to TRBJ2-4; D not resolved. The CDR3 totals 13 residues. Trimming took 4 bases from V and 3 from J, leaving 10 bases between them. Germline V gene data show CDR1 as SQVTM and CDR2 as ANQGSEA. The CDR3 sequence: CSVVRTDKNIQYF. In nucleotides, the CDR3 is TGCAGCGTTGTTAGAACAGACAAAAACATTCAGTACTTC.

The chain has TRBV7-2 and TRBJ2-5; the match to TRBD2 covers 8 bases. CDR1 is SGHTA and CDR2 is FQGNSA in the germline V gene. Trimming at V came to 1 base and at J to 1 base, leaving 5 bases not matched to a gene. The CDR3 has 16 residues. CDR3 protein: CASSLVGLAGQETQYF. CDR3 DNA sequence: TGTGCCAGCAGCTTAGTAGGGCTAGCGGGCCAAGAGACCCAGTACTTC.